This T cell receptor (beta chain) emerged from a study of T cell responses to AZD1222 COVID-19 vaccine (dated by TCRdb to about 2021). Regarding the study in general: Because spike-specific TCR depth and breadth did not differ between the two schedules, AZD1222 recipients who got a second dose at roughly 4 weeks were pooled with those who got a second dose at roughly 12 weeks. TCR sequencing was performed for about 240 trial participants, of whom around 200 were given two doses of AZD1222 and around 26 were given two doses of MenACWY control vaccine. Trial participants were enrolled into age subgroups of 18-55, 56-69 and 70-plus years, which contained about 150, 28 and 57 TCR-sequenced participants, respectively. Broader findings and caveats from the paper: Participants were mostly white British, with more females than males. The authors suggested clonal diversity may have been underestimated. After two AZD1222 doses, spike-specific TCR breadth and depth were significantly higher than at day 0 and than in MenACWY recipients. Reportedly, close to half of the unique spike-specific TCRs recognized epitopes lying outside the regions that are mutated in the B.1.351 and B.1.1.7 variants. Conclusions about previously exposed vaccinees were limited because only a handful of AZD1222 recipients were SARS-CoV-2 seropositive at baseline. CD4 TCRs associated with the vaccine covered the entire spike protein, and the dominant responses were in regions 160-218 and 743-854. The 56-69-year group was small, and its depth increase did not reach significance, likely because of low power. No day 14 peak-response samples were available, so repertoires were characterized only after the peak T cell response.

The time point label of this sample denotes: baseline before first vaccination. Vaccinee samples were obtained from the UK trials COV001 and COV002, which included a single-blind randomized controlled phase 2/3 trial of AZD1222 (ChAdOx1 nCoV-19) in healthy adults. For TCRbeta chain sequencing, PBMC samples were collected from trial participants at day 0 and at day 28 after the second dose. The CDR3 regions of human TCRbeta chains were analyzed by immunosequencing. The study's processing was this. TCRs in the repertoires were matched against a reference library of SARS-CoV-2-specific TCRs that had been generated with the MIRA antigen-specificity platform. Breadth meant the fraction of unique TCRs that were SARS-CoV-2-associated, whereas depth meant the fraction of total T cells that were SARS-CoV-2-associated. Using the MIRA data, every spike-specific TCR was mapped to the spike region that the TCR reacted to and assigned to either a CD4 or a CD8 class. Log10-transformed breadth and depth values were compared by one-way ANOVA with Sidak's multiple comparisons tests. Drawn from immuneACCESS, this table holds only the in-frame rearrangements with V and J called that TCRdb kept. Clones are partly lost; checked studies trace under half to an unresolved V gene and leave the rest unexplained. V and J calls and clone size are as listed in that table; D and trimming were resolved from the DNA. This sample has about 120,000 clones in its table, and 87% of those were observed once. Jointly, the top ten make up around 10% of the sample.

A note on this clone: No antigen is known for it. No base quality values were provided; no much bigger clone lies one nucleotide off.

V loses 3 bases, J loses 1 base, and the germline ends lie 11 bases apart. Taken from the germline V gene, the CDR1 and CDR2 loops are SGDLS and YYNGEE. The CDR3 holds 14 amino acids from the cysteine to the phenylalanine. The kept DNA is CDR3 alone, 42 bases in frame from the first base. Here the chain combines TRBV9 and TRBJ2-7; the D gene is perhaps TRBD1 or TRBD2, as each covers 5 bases. This receptor was identified in an adult in good health. This specimen was peripheral blood, taken on day 0 of AZD1222 vaccination. The CDR3 amino acid sequence is: CASSASGHSYEQYF. The sequenced DNA is TGTGCCAGCAGCGCGAGCGGACATTCCTACGAGCAGTACTTC.